A single sample gave rise to the 9 T cell receptor beta chains below, sequenced in a study of vaccination effects on CD4 cells after COVID-19. Antigen specificity for these receptors is unknown. Clones were sequenced by immunoSEQ multiplex PCR, and TCRdb holds only the in-frame ones, with some missing. The table records tens of thousands of clones, approximately 82% of them present only once. A 10-day culture period preceded the isolation of CD4+ T cells. Sometime from March through December 2020, the person acquired a SARS-CoV-2 infection that PCR confirmed. Participants got two doses of BNT162b2 or mRNA-1273 vaccine. Sequences were derived from CD4+ T cells from PBMCs cultured without peptide, sampled after COVID-19 vaccination. These receptors all stem from a human donor who had a prior SARS-CoV-2 infection.

The genes are TRBV4-1 and TRBJ2-5; TRBD2 matches at 8 bases. The CDR3 sequence is 15 residues long. Germline V gene sequence: CDR1 MGHRA, CDR2 YSYEKL. The V gene end was trimmed by 4 bases and the J gene end by 5 bases; junction bases not matched to a gene: 9. This CDR3 is CASSRRGGSGETQYF. The CDR3, as DNA: TGCGCCAGCAGCCGTCGGGGGGGTAGCGGGGAGACCCAGTACTTC.

This clone appeared a few times. The CDR3 bases are TGTGCCAGCAGTGCGACAGGCGACTATGGCTACACCTTC. Protein sequence: CASSATGDYGYTF. The chain carries TRBV2 and TRBJ1-2; D is possibly TRBD1 (6 bases). Trimming cost V 4 bases and J 3 bases, with 9 bases left between them. Germline V gives CDR1 SNHLY, CDR2 FYNNEI. The CDR3 has 13 residues. The full variable domain, completed using reference TRBV2 and TRBJ1-2, is EPEVTQTPSHQVTQMGQEVILRCVPISNHLYFYWYRQILGQKVEFLVSFYNNEISEKSEIFDDQFSVERPDGSNFTLKIRSTKLEDSAMYFCASSATGDYGYTFGSGTRLTVV.

The rearrangement links TRBV6-6 to TRBJ1-1; no firm D call. This CDR3 comprises 13 residues. Germline lookup yields CDR1 MNHNY and CDR2 SVGAGI (reference sequence). V lost 5 bases and J 1 base, leaving 8 bases between the germline ends. Here the CDR3 DNA reads TGTGCCAGCAGTGACCAGCGGAACACTGAAGCTTTCTTT. This gives the protein CASSDQRNTEAFF.

V is TRBV5-6 and J is TRBJ2-3, with TRBD2 identical over 9 bases. CDR1 is SGHDT, CDR2 YYEEEE, per germline. There are 17 residues in the CDR3. V lost 2 bases and J lost 2; bases outside the gene matches: 9. The CDR3 here is CASSFTREGLFTDTQYF. Written as DNA, the CDR3 is TGTGCCAGCAGCTTTACGCGGGAGGGACTCTTCACAGATACGCAGTATTTT.

The chain recombines TRBV13 with TRBJ1-2; D remains ambiguous. Per the germline V gene, CDR1 is PRHDT and CDR2 is FYEKMQ (reference sequence). CDR3 length equals 14 residues. Trimming shortened V by 5 bases and J by 4 bases, and 14 bases separated the two germline ends. The CDR3 sequence is CASSPLGEFYGYTF. The CDR3, as DNA: TGTGCCAGCAGCCCGCTTGGGGAATTCTATGGCTACACCTTC.

The chain carries TRBV29-1 and TRBJ2-1; possibly TRBD1 or TRBD2 for D (5 bases each). With 1 base removed from V and 7 bases from J, the gap between germline ends came to 17 bases. Looked up from germline, CDR1 is SQVTM and CDR2 is ANQGSEA. The CDR3 consists of 15 residues. In DNA form, the CDR3 reads TGCAGCGTTGAAGGGTATAGGGGACCCGGGAATGAGCAGTTCTTC. Protein: CSVEGYRGPGNEQFF.

The chain recombines TRBV4-2 with TRBJ1-2, with TRBD1 matching 9 bases. Looked up from germline, CDR1 is LGHNA and CDR2 is YNFKEQ. There are 13 residues in the CDR3. With 8 bases clipped from V and 8 bases from J, the junction kept 9 bases outside the gene matches. The CDR3 loop reads CASGKGQGFGYTF. The DNA for the CDR3 is TGTGCCAGCGGAAAGGGACAGGGATTCGGCTACACCTTC.

The chain recombines TRBV2 with TRBJ2-3; D call uncertain. Germline CDR1 and CDR2: SNHLY and FYNNEI. The CDR3 is 13 amino acids. V was cut by 7 bases and J by 8 bases, with 16 bases left in between. CDR3 nucleotides: TGTGCCAGCAAGGCTAGTCCCTTTGGTACGCAGTATTTT. Its protein is CASKASPFGTQYF.

The J gene is TRBJ1-4, the V gene TRBV2; no firm D call. Germline V gene sequence: CDR1 SNHLY, CDR2 FYNNEI. This CDR3 contains 16 residues. V lost 0 bases to trimming and J lost 4 bases, with 12 bases between them. The CDR3 region is CASSEAKGGVNEKLFF. DNA for the CDR3: TGTGCCAGCAGTGAAGCAAAGGGAGGCGTTAATGAAAAACTGTTTTTT.